This T cell receptor (beta chain) was captured in a study of identifying expanded T cells in peripheral blood (dated by TCRdb to about 2019). With respect to the entire study: Technical replicates were generated by sequencing separate aliquots of the same genomic DNA pool, with four replicates compared pairwise.

During the collection period, no infections or other immune events were recorded for the healthy donors. Healthy-donor blood repertoires served as a training cohort to calibrate time-dependent variance in a beta-binomial model of T-cell clone differential abundance. The training cohort included 10 healthy donors, of whom 3 were female and 7 were male. Donor ages ranged from about 25 to 64 years, with an average of around 43 years. Whole blood from each healthy donor was obtained from a commercial supplier and was collected at three time points roughly two weeks apart. Genomic DNA was extracted from unsorted whole blood for immunosequencing. A note on this clone: The specificity of this receptor is unknown. Per-base qualities were not stored, and no clone one base away is much larger.

The CDR3 measures 13 amino acids from cysteine to phenylalanine. Just the 39-base CDR3 DNA is kept, in frame starting at base 1. The V and J ends are trimmed by 3 bases and 4 bases, leaving 9 bases between them. CDR1 SGHNT and CDR2 YENEEA are derived from the germline V gene. General findings and caveats noted by the study authors: For all healthy donors, the variance in clone template counts between roughly 2-week samples rose significantly as total template count increased. Both the number of clones called differentially abundant and the false-positive rate were significantly reduced by the beta-binomial model across all healthy-donor time intervals. The authors expected that biological variance in healthy repertoires might rise further over much longer intervals, such as months to years. The binomial model flagged about 1.3 differentially abundant clones between technical replicates but 15 to 17 over around two weeks and 19 over around four weeks.

The immunoSEQ Assay, which relies on bias-controlled multiplex PCR amplification of genomic DNA, was used to profile TCRbeta CDR3 regions. The study's own analysis went as follows. The absolute abundance of each unique TCRbeta CDR3 region was quantified after sequences were collapsed and filtered. Differential abundance was tested with a binomial (Fisher-equivalent) model and with a beta-binomial model adding time-dependent variance fitted from healthy donors. Clones with fewer than 5 combined templates were removed, and a clone was called differentially abundant if the clone's Benjamini-Hochberg FDR was below 0.01. In the beta-binomial model, variance was expressed as a function of the total template count across the two samples, in the form v = (b*log(k)+a)^2. Drawn from immuneACCESS, this table holds only the in-frame rearrangements with V and J called that TCRdb kept. Clones are partly lost; checked studies trace under half to an unresolved V gene and leave the rest unexplained. For V, J and clone size, that table is used; D and trimming come from the DNA. This sample lists around 100,000 clones; roughly 89% were detected once. 15% to 20% of the sample rests with the top ten.

This receptor was identified in a person between 18 and 75 years old in good health. Rearrangement joined TRBV11-3 to TRBJ2-5, with the identity of the D gene unclear. Sequencing was performed on blood. The nucleotides are TGTGCCAGCAGCTTTAAGCACGGAGAGACCCAGTACTTC. Translated, it reads CASSFKHGETQYF. The full variable domain, with segments outside the CDR3 supplied by the reference TRBV11-3 and TRBJ2-5 proteins, appears as EAGVVQSPRYKIIEKKQPVAFWCNPISGHNTLYWYLQNLGQGPELLIRYENEEAVDDSQLPKDRFSAERLKGVDSTLKIQPAELGDSAVYLCASSFKHGETQYFGPGTRLLVL.